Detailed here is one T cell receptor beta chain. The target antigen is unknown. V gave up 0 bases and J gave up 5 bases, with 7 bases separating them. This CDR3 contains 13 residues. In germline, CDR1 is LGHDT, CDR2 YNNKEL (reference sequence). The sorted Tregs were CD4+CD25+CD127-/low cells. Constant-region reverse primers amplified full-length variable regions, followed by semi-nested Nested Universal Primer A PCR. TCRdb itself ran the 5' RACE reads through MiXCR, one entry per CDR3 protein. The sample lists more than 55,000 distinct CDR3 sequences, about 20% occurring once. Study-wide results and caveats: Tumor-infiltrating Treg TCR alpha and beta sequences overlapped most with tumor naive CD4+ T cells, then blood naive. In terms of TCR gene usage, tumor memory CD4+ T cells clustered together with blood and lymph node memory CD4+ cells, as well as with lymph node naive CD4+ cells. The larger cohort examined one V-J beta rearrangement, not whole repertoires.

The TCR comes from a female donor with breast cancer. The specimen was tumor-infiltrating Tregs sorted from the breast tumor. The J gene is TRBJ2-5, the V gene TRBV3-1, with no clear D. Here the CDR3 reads CASSQDRVETQYF. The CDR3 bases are TGTGCCAGCAGCCAAGATCGGGTGGAGACCCAGTACTTC.